What follows are 30 T cell receptor beta chains derived from one specimen sequenced in a study of T cells after yellow fever vaccination (dated by TCRdb to the late 2010s). The treatment or condition label of this sample denotes: live attenuated yellow fever vaccine strain. The library was produced with 5' RACE. TCRdb names Illumina HiSeq 2500 as the instrument used. Starting from the raw public reads, TCRdb applied fastp trimming at Q25, assembled clones with MiXCR and retained in-frame beta chains. Each CDR3 protein gets just one entry, which takes the most common genes and DNA from the rows behind it. This sample lists about 370,000 distinct CDR3 sequences; roughly 11% were detected once. The ten largest clonotypes hold roughly 18% of the sample. Sequencing used PBMCs, obtained on the day of the first yellow fever vaccination. The receptors were sampled from a man aged 18 to 29 who received the YFV17D yellow fever vaccine.

The genes are TRBV4-1 and TRBJ2-5; D perhaps matches TRBD2 (6 bases). Trimming removed 1 base from V and 3 bases from J, with 18 bases in between. This CDR3 has 17 residues. Per the germline V gene, CDR1 is MGHRA and CDR2 is YSYEKL. CDR3 bases: TGCGCCAGCAGCCAAGGACTTTTATTTCGACTAGAAGAGACCCAGTACTTC. This translates into CASSQGLLFRLEETQYF.

The rearrangement joins TRBV5-1 to TRBJ2-3; 8 positions match TRBD1. The CDR3 consists of 14 residues. Germline loops: CDR1 SGHRS, CDR2 YFSETQ. V gave up 2 bases and J gave up 4 bases; unmatched junction bases: 3. This CDR3 reads CASSLLQGADTQYF. CDR3 DNA sequence: TGCGCCAGCAGCTTACTACAGGGGGCAGATACGCAGTATTTT.

The gene calls are TRBV5-1 and TRBJ2-3; maybe TRBD2 (8 bases). The length of the CDR3 is 15 residues. The V and J ends lost 5 bases and 3 bases respectively, with 16 bases between them. Germline CDR1 and CDR2: SGHRS and YFSETQ. CDR3 region: CASRGTAGATDTQYF. CDR3 nucleotide sequence: TGCGCCAGCAGAGGGACAGCGGGGGCAACAGATACGCAGTATTTT.

This clonotype showed up just a few times. The CDR3 DNA follows: TGTGCCAGCAGCGTACTAGCGGGGGATGCAGATACGCAGTATTTT. Protein sequence: CASSVLAGDADTQYF. The chain recombines TRBV14 with TRBJ2-3, with 11 bases lining up with TRBD2. J was trimmed by 4 bases and V by 5 bases; bases with no gene match: 5. The CDR3 spans 15 residues. In germline, CDR1 is SGHDN, CDR2 FVKESK.

This clonotype was observed at least ten times. V and J are TRBV20-1 and TRBJ2-5, with a possible D match to TRBD1 (6 bases). Trimming pared 6 bases from V and 3 bases from J, leaving 14 bases between. The CDR3 is 13 amino acids. Looked up from germline, CDR1 is DFQATT and CDR2 is SNEGSKA (reference sequence). The CDR3 spells CSARRTAKETQYF. CDR3 nucleotides: TGCAGTGCACGGCGGACAGCAAAAGAGACCCAGTACTTC.

V is TRBV7-9 and J is TRBJ1-3; 8 nucleotides align to TRBD1. V dropped 5 bases and J dropped 4; count of bases not matched to a gene: 4. Per the germline V gene, CDR1 is SEHNR and CDR2 is FQNEAQ (reference sequence). This CDR3 region has 14 residues. The CDR3 region has the DNA TGTGCCAGCAGCGACAGGGGTGGAGGAAACACCATATATTTT. The encoded protein is CASSDRGGGNTIYF.

The sample holds a few counts of this clonotype. This chain joins TRBV7-2 and TRBJ1-4, with 9 bases fitting TRBD1. Unmatched junction bases numbered 4, after V lost 0 bases and J lost 8 bases. In germline, CDR1 is SGHTA, CDR2 FQGNSA. The CDR3 has 15 residues. The CDR3 is CASSLAQGAGEKLFF. In DNA, the CDR3 is TGTGCCAGCAGCTTAGCACAGGGGGCCGGGGAAAAACTGTTTTTT.

This clonotype was counted between two and nine times. This sequence joins TRBV12-3 or TRBV12-4 and TRBJ1-6; D might be TRBD1 (5 bases). The CDR3 is made up of 13 amino acids. With 4 bases removed from V and 8 bases from J, the gap between germline ends came to 9 bases. CDR3 amino acids: CASSSGADSPLHF. As DNA, the CDR3 is TGTGCCAGCAGTTCCGGGGCTGATTCACCCCTCCACTTT.

The V and J genes are TRBV19 and TRBJ2-1, with D tentatively TRBD1 (6 bases). This CDR3 has 12 amino acids. Trimming pared 4 bases from V and 9 bases from J, leaving 10 bases between. Germline CDR1 and CDR2: LNHDA and SQIVND (reference sequence). The CDR3 sequence is CASSTGHGEQFF. The CDR3 bases are TGTGCCAGTAGTACGGGACATGGTGAGCAGTTCTTC.

The sample holds many counts of this clonotype. The chain recombines TRBV7-2 with TRBJ1-2; D ambiguous. With 2 bases removed from V and 7 bases from J, the gap between germline ends came to 11 bases. The CDR3 totals 13 residues. The germline V gene encodes CDR1 SGHTA and CDR2 FQGNSA. The CDR3 DNA sequence: TGTGCCAGCAGCTTATCTGTCCTTCCTGGCTACACCTTC. It specifies CASSLSVLPGYTF.

The chain couples TRBV11-2 to TRBJ1-6; D unresolved. Germline lookup yields CDR1 SGHAT and CDR2 FQNNGV. V lost 5 bases to trimming and J lost 10 bases, with 18 bases between them. The CDR3 consists of 15 residues. CDR3 bases: TGTGCCAGCAGCCGTTTAACGGGCTACCGCTCACCCCTCCACTTT. It encodes CASSRLTGYRSPLHF.

This rearrangement joins TRBV4-3 to TRBJ2-3; D uncertain. The V gene's germline CDR1 is LGHNA and CDR2 YSLEER. The CDR3 is 17 residues long. V dropped 0 bases and J dropped 4 bases, with 17 bases sitting between them. CDR3 DNA sequence: TGCGCCAGCAGCCAAGATGTCGGCCTAATCCCCCCAGATACGCAGTATTTT. It codes for CASSQDVGLIPPDTQYF.

This clonotype was seen more than once but under ten times. The V and J genes are TRBV6-1 and TRBJ1-1, with 10 bases fitting TRBD1. Per the germline V gene, CDR1 is MNHNS and CDR2 is SASEGT. J gave up 10 bases and V 8 bases, and 16 bases lay outside the gene matches. The CDR3 is made up of 15 amino acids. The chain's CDR3 is CASGPGQGTVGGAFF. The CDR3 coding sequence is TGTGCCAGCGGTCCGGGACAGGGGACCGTCGGGGGAGCTTTCTTT.

The sample holds a few counts of this clonotype. V usage is TRBV27 and J usage is TRBJ2-5; 8 bases map to TRBD1. The CDR3 length is 13 residues. CDR1 is MNHEY and CDR2 is SMNVEV in the germline V gene (reference sequence). With 6 bases clipped from V and 7 bases from J, the junction kept 7 bases outside the gene matches. The CDR3 spells CASRDRVQGTQYF. The CDR3 DNA reads TGTGCCAGCAGGGACAGGGTGCAGGGGACCCAGTACTTC.

This clonotype came up a few times. The J gene is TRBJ1-1, the V gene TRBV6-5, with TRBD1 as a possible D gene (5 bases). Germline CDR1 MNHEY, CDR2 SVGAGI. The CDR3 is made up of 14 amino acids. V was pared by 6 bases and J by 5 bases, with 16 bases between. The CDR3 protein is CASRRNTGPTEAFF. The CDR3 bases are TGTGCCAGCAGGCGTAACACAGGTCCAACTGAAGCTTTCTTT.

This clonotype was seen many times. This CDR3 reads CASSRTAFSYEQYF. CDR3 nucleotide sequence: TGCGCCAGCAGCCGGACAGCGTTTTCCTACGAGCAGTACTTC. The chain couples TRBV5-1 to TRBJ2-7; maybe TRBD1 (6 bases). The V and J ends lost 4 bases and 1 base respectively, with 12 bases between them. The CDR3 length is 14 residues. In germline, CDR1 is SGHRS, CDR2 YFSETQ.

The gene calls are TRBV9 and TRBJ1-5; D is undetermined. The CDR3 covers 15 residues. CDR1 and CDR2 (germline): SGDLS, YYNGEE. Trimming left V 1 base short and J 3 bases short, with 11 bases between. This CDR3 is CASSVSEDSNQPQHF. The CDR3 nucleotides read TGTGCCAGCAGCGTATCGGAAGACTCCAATCAGCCCCAGCATTTT.

This clonotype was observed a handful of times. CDR3 DNA: TGCAGCGTTGAAGTAGGAACGGATGAGCAGTTCTTC. Translation: CSVEVGTDEQFF. The chain joins TRBV29-1 to TRBJ2-1; D unclear. The CDR3 has 12 residues. Germline values: CDR1 SQVTM, CDR2 ANQGSEA. Deletions cut 1 base from V and 8 bases from J, with 9 bases between.

This clonotype was seen at least ten times. J is TRBJ2-1 and V is TRBV6-5; 10 bases line up with TRBD2. CDR3 length: 16 residues. The ends lost 4 bases at V and 7 bases at J; junction bases unmatched: 10. The germline V gene encodes CDR1 MNHEY and CDR2 SVGAGI. CDR3: CASSSHLAGVGNEQFF. CDR3 in DNA: TGTGCCAGCAGTTCCCACCTAGCGGGGGTCGGGAATGAGCAGTTCTTC.

The table lists this clonotype with many counts. The rearrangement joins TRBV15 to TRBJ2-3; 8 positions agree with TRBD1. The CDR3 runs 16 residues. CDR1 is LNHNV, CDR2 YYDKDF, per germline (reference sequence). V was pared by 1 base and J by 4 bases, with 7 bases of the junction left unmatched. DNA of the CDR3: TGTGCCACCAGCAGAGGGACAGGGCGGATTGCAGATACGCAGTATTTT. Amino acid sequence: CATSRGTGRIADTQYF.

This clonotype was found a few times. The J gene is TRBJ2-5, the V gene TRBV7-2; possible D gene TRBD2, 6 bases. Trimming pared 2 bases from V and 5 bases from J, leaving 18 bases between. CDR1 and CDR2 (germline): SGHTA, FQGNSA. The CDR3 has 16 amino acids. CDR3: CASSLRFAGRSETQYF. DNA for the CDR3: TGTGCCAGCAGCTTACGCTTTGCGGGGAGGTCCGAGACCCAGTACTTC.

This clonotype was observed a handful of times. The rearrangement joins TRBV7-2 to TRBJ2-1; 13 nucleotides line up with TRBD2. Germline V CDR1 and CDR2: SGHTA, FQGNSA. This CDR3 comprises 16 residues. The V gene end was trimmed by 7 bases and the J gene end by 1 base; junction bases not matched to a gene: 4. The CDR3 DNA reads as TGTGCCAGCACCCCACTAGCGGGGGGGTCCTACAATGAGCAGTTCTTC. Residues: CASTPLAGGSYNEQFF. The entire variable domain, with the rest obtained from reference TRBV7-2 and TRBJ2-1, is as follows: GAGVSQSPSNKVTEKGKDVELRCDPISGHTALYWYRQSLGQGLEFLIYFQGNSAPDKSGLPSDRFSAERTGGSVSTLTIQRTQQEDSAVYLCASTPLAGGSYNEQFFGPGTRLTVL.

The V call is TRBV7-2, the J call TRBJ2-3; tentative D call: TRBD1 (6 bases). Germline V gene sequence: CDR1 SGHTA, CDR2 FQGNSA. V lost 6 bases, J lost 5 bases, and 9 bases lay in between. The CDR3 totals 12 residues. The CDR3 DNA is TGTGCCAGCAGTATCAGGGGAGATACGCAGTATTTT. This codes for CASSIRGDTQYF.

This clonotype was counted at least ten times. This chain connects TRBV12-3 or TRBV12-4 to TRBJ2-1; D is undetermined. The V end lost 3 bases, the J end lost 6 bases, and 9 bases lay between the germline ends. This CDR3 comprises 13 residues. The CDR3 DNA is TGTGCCAGCAGTTTCCCCTCGGGCAATGAGCAGTTCTTC. As protein: CASSFPSGNEQFF.

This clonotype was seen a handful of times. This chain uses TRBV7-2 with TRBJ1-3; no reliable D call. This CDR3 has 12 residues. The V gene's germline CDR1 is SGHTA and CDR2 FQGNSA. Trimming stripped 6 bases from V and 6 bases from J, with 9 bases between. CDR3 bases: TGTGCCAGCAGTTTTGGTCCAAACACCATATATTTT. Its translation is CASSFGPNTIYF.

The sample holds many counts of this clonotype. The chain carries TRBV7-2 and TRBJ2-6, with D tentatively TRBD1 (6 bases). Germline values: CDR1 SGHTA, CDR2 FQGNSA. The CDR3 has 15 residues. The V end lost 4 bases, the J end lost 3 bases, and 10 bases lay between the germline ends. The CDR3 nucleotides are TGTGCCAGCAGCTCCTACAGGGTTGGGGCCAACGTCCTGACTTTC. It yields the protein CASSSYRVGANVLTF.

V gene TRBV18 combines with J gene TRBJ2-3, with TRBD2 matching over 10 bases. The CDR3 has 16 residues. Germline-derived CDR1 and CDR2 are KGHSH and LQKENI. V lost 2 bases to trimming and J lost 1 base; unmatched junction nucleotides: 3. CDR3 in DNA: TGTGCCAGCTCACCAGCCGGACTAGCGGGCACAGATACGCAGTATTTT. This sequence encodes CASSPAGLAGTDTQYF.

This clonotype was seen more than once but under ten times. V gene TRBV4-3 combines with J gene TRBJ2-1; the D is unclear. The CDR3 is 15 amino acids. Germline CDR1 reads LGHNA; CDR2 reads YSLEER. The V end was cut by 0 bases, the J end by 8 bases, with 14 bases between. This CDR3 is CASSQDMPGTYEQFF. The CDR3 DNA sequence: TGCGCCAGCAGCCAAGACATGCCAGGTACCTATGAGCAGTTCTTC.

As regards this clonotype: This sequence may be a read error, since a much larger clone differs from it by one base. The chain employs TRBV5-1 and TRBJ2-3; D gene ambiguous. Germline loops: CDR1 SGHRS, CDR2 YFSETQ. The CDR3 has 14 amino acids. CDR3 in DNA: TGCGCCAGCAACGACCCGGGCAGCCAAGATACGCTGTATTTT. Its protein is CASNDPGSQDTLYF.

This clonotype was observed a handful of times. The chain recombines TRBV12-3 or TRBV12-4 with TRBJ1-4, with 9 bases aligning to TRBD1. CDR3 length: 14 amino acids. V dropped 7 bases and J dropped 6; count of bases not matched to a gene: 6. DNA for the CDR3: TGTGCCAGCACCGACAGGGGGGCTTATGAAAAACTGTTTTTT. Translating it yields CASTDRGAYEKLFF.